The 32 T cell receptor beta chains in this list originate from one sample, sequenced in a study of blood T cell repertoires in COVID-19. The method was immunoSEQ multiplex PCR; TCRdb's version includes in-frame clones alone and lacks a portion of them. In the table there are roughly 300,000 clones, more than 70% of which are singletons. The sequencing sample was made of peripheral blood. The receptors stem from a man younger than 35 who had recovered from COVID-19.

On this clone itself: The identical CDR3 is also encoded by other nucleotide sequences in the sample. The chain links TRBV27 to TRBJ1-2, with TRBD1 matching 8 bases. After removal of 2 bases from V and 2 bases from J, the junction contained 1 base not matched to a gene. The germline CDR1 and CDR2 sequences are MNHEY and SMNVEV (reference sequence). The CDR3 is 14 residues long. CDR3 in DNA: TGTGCCAGCAGTTTACGGACAGGGAACTATGGCTACACCTTC. This gives the protein CASSLRTGNYGYTF.

The V call is TRBV14, the J call TRBJ2-7; D perhaps matches TRBD2 (6 bases). This CDR3 spans 15 amino acids. V dropped 1 base and J dropped 6 bases, with 16 bases sitting between them. CDR1 is SGHDN and CDR2 is FVKESK in the germline V gene. The CDR3 protein is CASSQVDSLRGEQYF. The CDR3 bases are TGTGCCAGCAGCCAAGTTGACAGCCTGCGGGGCGAGCAGTACTTC.

Only one count was recorded for this clone. The chain uses TRBV12-5 and TRBJ1-2; unclear D gene. V lost 7 bases and J lost 5, with 20 bases in between. This CDR3 is 15 amino acids long. CDR1 is LGHNT, CDR2 FRNRAP, per germline. CDR3 sequence reads: CASAVPGLPFYGYTF. The CDR3 nucleotides read TGTGCTAGTGCCGTCCCAGGACTACCCTTTTATGGCTACACCTTC.

This chain links TRBV29-1 with TRBJ2-5, with TRBD1 matching over 8 bases. The CDR3 consists of 12 residues. Germline CDR1 SQVTM, CDR2 ANQGSEA. The V gene end was trimmed by 1 base and the J gene end by 5 bases; junction bases not matched to a gene: 0. The CDR3 loop is CSVEGQGETQYF. Written as DNA, the CDR3 is TGCAGCGTTGAAGGACAGGGGGAGACCCAGTACTTC.

This clone has just one count. The chain links TRBV2 to TRBJ1-6, with 7 bases identical to TRBD1. V gave up 5 bases and J gave up 7 bases; unmatched junction bases: 8. The V gene's germline CDR1 is SNHLY and CDR2 FYNNEI. The CDR3 has 15 amino acids. The CDR3: CASSTPGTENSPLHF. CDR3 nucleotides: TGTGCCAGCAGTACTCCCGGGACAGAGAATTCACCCCTCCACTTT.

The chain uses TRBV5-6 and TRBJ1-1, with no clear D. The CDR3 is 16 amino acids. Trimming took 5 bases from V and 0 from J, leaving 17 bases between them. The germline CDR1 and CDR2 sequences are SGHDT and YYEEEE. CDR3 in amino acids: CASRPSNGELNTEAFF. CDR3 sequence (DNA): TGTGCCAGCAGGCCTAGTAACGGGGAGCTGAACACTGAAGCTTTCTTT.

The chain couples TRBV28 to TRBJ1-4, with D uncertain. Per the germline V gene, CDR1 is MDHEN and CDR2 is SYDVKM. CDR3 length: 14 amino acids. V was pared by 2 bases and J by 4 bases, with 8 bases between. Written as DNA, the CDR3 is TGTGCCAGCAGTTTAAAACAACATAATGAAAAACTGTTTTTT. As protein: CASSLKQHNEKLFF.

The rearrangement joins TRBV28 to TRBJ1-2, with D possibly matching TRBD1 (6 bases). CDR3 length equals 15 residues. CDR1 and CDR2 (germline): MDHEN, SYDVKM. Trimming shortened V by 6 bases and J by 5 bases, and 19 bases separated the two germline ends. The CDR3 sequence is CASRSQGTSWYGYTF. In DNA, the CDR3 is TGTGCCAGCAGGTCGCAGGGGACATCTTGGTATGGCTACACCTTC.

Here the CDR3 reads CASSPNLAGGGTDTQYF. The CDR3 DNA sequence: TGTGCCAGCTCACCAAATCTAGCGGGGGGGGGCACAGATACGCAGTATTTT. The chain links TRBV18 to TRBJ2-3, with TRBD2 matching 12 bases. Germline CDR1 and CDR2: KGHSH and LQKENI. The CDR3 has 17 amino acids. The V and J ends lost 2 bases and 1 base, in that order; junction bases with no gene match: 4.

The chain carries TRBV4-3 and TRBJ1-2; 8 positions match TRBD1. The length of the CDR3 is 14 residues. The V gene end was trimmed by 6 bases and the J gene end by 5 bases; junction bases not matched to a gene: 8. The germline gives CDR1 LGHNA, CDR2 YSLEER. The CDR3 DNA follows: TGCGCCAGCAGTCCAGGACAGGGCCCTTATGGCTACACCTTC. It codes for CASSPGQGPYGYTF.

The genes are TRBV10-1 and TRBJ2-2; possible D gene TRBD2, 5 bases. The V gene lost 6 bases and the J gene lost 3 bases, with 8 bases spanning the gap. The germline V gene has CDR1 WNHNN and CDR2 SYGVQD (reference sequence). The CDR3 totals 13 residues. This CDR3 reads CASSRTYTGELFF. CDR3 sequence (DNA): TGCGCCAGCAGCCGGACTTACACCGGGGAGCTGTTTTTT.

This sequence joins TRBV19 and TRBJ1-1; D may be TRBD1 (6 bases). The CDR3 has 14 residues. Trimming cost V 3 bases and J 0 bases, with 8 bases left between them. Per the germline V gene, CDR1 is LNHDA and CDR2 is SQIVND (reference sequence). Written as DNA, the CDR3 is TGTGCCAGTAGTATGGGGGCCATGAACACTGAAGCTTTCTTT. Its translation is CASSMGAMNTEAFF. Using reference TRBV19 and TRBJ1-1 for the parts outside the CDR3, the full variable domain is DGGITQSPKYLFRKEGQNVTLSCEQNLNHDAMYWYRQDPGQGLRLIYYSQIVNDFQKGDIAEGYSVSREKKESFPLTVTSAQKNPTAFYLCASSMGAMNTEAFFGQGTRLTVV.

This clone appeared a single time. This rearrangement joins TRBV2 to TRBJ2-1; weak D call: TRBD2 (6 bases). V lost 6 bases to trimming and J lost 2 bases, with 14 bases between them. Germline CDR1 reads SNHLY; CDR2 reads FYNNEI. The CDR3 contains 15 residues. The CDR3 is CASSGSGPPYNEQFF. CDR3 sequence (DNA): TGTGCCAGCAGCGGTAGCGGACCCCCCTACAATGAGCAGTTCTTC. The variable domain in full, completed from reference TRBV2 and TRBJ2-1, reads EPEVTQTPSHQVTQMGQEVILRCVPISNHLYFYWYRQILGQKVEFLVSFYNNEISEKSEIFDDQFSVERPDGSNFTLKIRSTKLEDSAMYFCASSGSGPPYNEQFFGPGTRLTVL.

V usage is TRBV27 and J usage is TRBJ1-1; no clear D. V lost 0 bases to trimming and J lost 3 bases, with 11 bases between them. This CDR3 spans 15 amino acids. Germline loops: CDR1 MNHEY, CDR2 SMNVEV (reference sequence). In DNA form, the CDR3 reads TGTGCCAGCAGTTTATCGCGGGGATGGGACACTGAAGCTTTCTTT. Translation gives CASSLSRGWDTEAFF.

The V gene is TRBV9, the J gene TRBJ1-3, with D possibly matching TRBD1 (5 bases). The CDR3 totals 15 residues. Germline CDR1 reads SGDLS; CDR2 reads YYNGEE. The germline V and J ends were trimmed by 0 bases and 2 bases, with 9 bases remaining between them. CDR3 nucleotides: TGTGCCAGCAGCGTAGGGGAGGGGCCTGGAAACACCATATATTTT. This codes for CASSVGEGPGNTIYF.

The CDR3 is CASSLDLSEQYF. Here the CDR3 DNA reads TGTGCCAGCAGTTTAGATCTCTCCGAGCAGTACTTC. This chain connects TRBV12-3 or TRBV12-4 to TRBJ2-7; D gene ambiguous. The CDR3 loop spans 12 amino acids. Trimming shortened V by 1 base and J by 6 bases, and 7 bases separated the two germline ends.

This rearrangement joins TRBV24-1 to TRBJ2-3; the D is unclear. There are 13 residues in the CDR3. Germline CDR1 KGHDR, CDR2 SFDVKD. Trimming removed 6 bases at V and 6 bases at J, with 12 bases between. The CDR3 here is CATSSGLRDTQYF. The CDR3 DNA reads as TGTGCCACCAGTTCAGGTCTTAGGGATACGCAGTATTTT.

The rearrangement joins TRBV15 to TRBJ2-3; 10 nucleotides match TRBD2. V lost 2 bases and J lost 3; bases outside the gene matches: 5. CDR3 length: 16 residues. From germline, CDR1 is LNHNV and CDR2 YYDKDF (reference sequence). Here the CDR3 DNA reads TGTGCCACCAGCAGACGCCTAGCGGGGGCAACAGATACGCAGTATTTT. Translated, it gives CATSRRLAGATDTQYF. The full variable domain, its missing parts supplied by reference TRBV15 and TRBJ2-3, is DAMVIQNPRYQVTQFGKPVTLSCSQTLNHNVMYWYQQKSSQAPKLLFHYYDKDFNNEADTPDNFQSRRPNTSFCFLDIRSPGLGDTAMYLCATSRRLAGATDTQYFGPGTRLTVL.

The chain has TRBV4-2 and TRBJ2-7, with 8 bases identical to TRBD1. Germline V gene data show CDR1 as LGHNA and CDR2 as YNFKEQ. With V trimmed by 0 bases and J by 5 bases, 12 bases remained unmatched. This CDR3 comprises 17 residues. The CDR3 DNA is TGTGCCAGCAGCCAAGATCGAGTATGGACAGGGACCCACGAGCAGTACTTC. As protein: CASSQDRVWTGTHEQYF.

The V call is TRBV27, the J call TRBJ2-1; 12 bases agree with TRBD1. This CDR3 has 15 residues. The germline CDR1 and CDR2 sequences are MNHEY and SMNVEV (reference sequence). Trimming at V came to 6 bases and at J to 3 bases, leaving 3 bases not matched to a gene. In DNA form, the CDR3 reads TGTGCCAGCAGGGGGACAGGGGGCGGCTACAATGAGCAGTTCTTC. This translates into CASRGTGGGYNEQFF.

The gene calls are TRBV27 and TRBJ2-1; 9 nucleotides line up with TRBD2. The CDR3 loop spans 16 amino acids. Germline values: CDR1 MNHEY, CDR2 SMNVEV (reference sequence). J was trimmed by 7 bases and V by 5 bases; bases with no gene match: 12. CDR3 DNA: TGTGCCAGCAGTCCCCGTGCGGGAGGGTTTGGGAATGAGCAGTTCTTC. Encoded protein: CASSPRAGGFGNEQFF.

The V call is TRBV6-2 or TRBV6-3, the J call TRBJ1-5; TRBD1 aligns across 11 bases. Germline CDR1 is MNHEY and CDR2 is SVGEGT. The CDR3 totals 15 residues. The trim removed 2 bases at V and 7 bases at J, leaving 4 bases unmatched. The CDR3 region has the DNA TGTGCCAGCAGTTACCAGGGACAGGGGGACCAGCCCCAGCATTTT. It is translated as CASSYQGQGDQPQHF.

The chain is built from TRBV6-2 or TRBV6-3 and TRBJ2-7; D is perhaps TRBD2 (6 bases). The germline V gene encodes CDR1 MNHEY and CDR2 SVGEGT. Trimming left V 6 bases short and J 0 bases short, with 21 bases between. The CDR3 is 17 residues long. As DNA, the CDR3 is TGTGCCAGCAGCCGGAACGCGGGACGGCACTTCTCCTACGAGCAGTACTTC. Protein product: CASSRNAGRHFSYEQYF.

The V and J genes are TRBV9 and TRBJ2-2, with 7 positions matching TRBD2. The CDR3 runs 15 residues. Germline CDR1 is SGDLS and CDR2 is YYNGEE. Losses at the gene ends were 5 bases for V and 4 bases for J; bases not matched to a gene: 8. CDR3 DNA sequence: TGTGCCAGCAGTAACTCTTGGGGGGGCACCGGGGAGCTGTTTTTT. Translation: CASSNSWGGTGELFF.

J is TRBJ2-1 and V is TRBV27, with 10 bases matching TRBD2. The CDR3 runs 16 residues. The germline V gene encodes CDR1 MNHEY and CDR2 SMNVEV (reference sequence). V shed 9 bases and J 11 bases; nucleotides not matched to a gene: 19. CDR3 amino acids: CASYPSGSEASSQQFF. The DNA for the CDR3 is TGTGCCAGTTATCCTAGCGGGAGCGAGGCTAGCTCCCAGCAGTTCTTC.

The chain combines TRBV20-1 with TRBJ2-7; 8 nucleotides match TRBD2. CDR1 and CDR2 (germline): DFQATT, SNEGSKA (reference sequence). The CDR3 is 13 residues long. The CDR3 protein is CTASSSGTNEQYF. CDR3 DNA: TGCACCGCTAGTAGTAGCGGGACGAACGAGCAGTACTTC.

V is TRBV13 and J is TRBJ1-1; perhaps TRBD1 as D (6 bases). Trimming shortened V by 2 bases and J by 3 bases, and 10 bases separated the two germline ends. Germline CDR1 is PRHDT and CDR2 is FYEKMQ (reference sequence). CDR3 size: 14 residues. The CDR3 nucleotides read TGTGCCAGCAGCTTAACAGGGTTGGACACTGAAGCTTTCTTT. The encoded protein is CASSLTGLDTEAFF.

The chain carries TRBV4-1 and TRBJ2-5, with D perhaps TRBD1 (6 bases). Between the trimmed V and J ends, which lost 9 bases and 4 bases, there was a span of 12 bases. Germline V gives CDR1 MGHRA, CDR2 YSYEKL. CDR3 length: 12 amino acids. CDR3 loop: CASSPQGETQYF. Here the CDR3 DNA reads TGCGCCAGTTCCCCACAGGGAGAGACCCAGTACTTC.

The chain employs TRBV10-3 and TRBJ2-7; 7 bases align to TRBD1. After removal of 5 bases from V and 1 base from J, the junction contained 8 bases not matched to a gene. There are 15 residues in the CDR3. Germline CDR1 reads ENHRY; CDR2 reads SYGVKD. The CDR3 loop reads CAISPGQASSYEQYF. The CDR3 DNA sequence: TGTGCCATCAGTCCTGGACAGGCCTCTTCCTACGAGCAGTACTTC.

A single count supports this clone. This sequence joins TRBV7-2 and TRBJ2-3, with no clear D. Trimming shortened V by 1 base and J by 4 bases, and 9 bases separated the two germline ends. Germline CDR1 reads SGHTA; CDR2 reads FQGNSA. CDR3 length equals 14 residues. CDR3 sequence (DNA): TGTGCCAGCAGCTTAGTGCTTAGTCCAGATACGCAGTATTTT. This codes for CASSLVLSPDTQYF. The full variable domain, completed using reference TRBV7-2 and TRBJ2-3, is GAGVSQSPSNKVTEKGKDVELRCDPISGHTALYWYRQSLGQGLEFLIYFQGNSAPDKSGLPSDRFSAERTGGSVSTLTIQRTQQEDSAVYLCASSLVLSPDTQYFGPGTRLTVL.

CDR3 nucleotides: TGTGCCAGTAGTACAGCGAGCATCACTGAAGCTTTCTTT. Its translation is CASSTASITEAFF. The chain employs TRBV19 and TRBJ1-1; no reliable D call. From germline, CDR1 is LNHDA and CDR2 SQIVND (reference sequence). V dropped 4 bases and J dropped 4 bases, with 10 bases sitting between them. The CDR3 spans 13 residues.

The V gene is TRBV7-8, the J gene TRBJ1-5; TRBD1 matches 7 bases. V lost 5 bases, J lost 7 bases, and 8 bases stayed unmatched. Germline V gives CDR1 SGHVS, CDR2 FQNEAQ. The CDR3 covers 14 residues. The CDR3 spells CASSKDREAQPQHF. CDR3 bases: TGTGCCAGCAGCAAAGACAGGGAGGCGCAGCCCCAGCATTTT.